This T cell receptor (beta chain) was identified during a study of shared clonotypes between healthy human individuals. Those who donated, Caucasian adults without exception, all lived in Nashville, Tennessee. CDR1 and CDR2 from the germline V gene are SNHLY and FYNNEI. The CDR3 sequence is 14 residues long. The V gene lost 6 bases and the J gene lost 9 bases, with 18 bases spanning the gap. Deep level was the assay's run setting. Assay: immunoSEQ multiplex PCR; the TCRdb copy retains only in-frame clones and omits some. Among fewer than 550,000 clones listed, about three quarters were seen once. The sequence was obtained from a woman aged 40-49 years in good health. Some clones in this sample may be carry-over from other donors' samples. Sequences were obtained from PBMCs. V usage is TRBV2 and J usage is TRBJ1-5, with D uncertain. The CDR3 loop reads CASSDDIGVGPQHF. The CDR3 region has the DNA TGTGCCAGCAGCGACGACATCGGAGTGGGGCCCCAGCATTTT.